The 14 T cell receptor delta chains in this list originate from one sample, sequenced in a study of Vδ1+ human thymocytes. The template was reverse-transcribed extracted RNA. CDR3 amplicons came from multiplex PCR with pooled V-gene forward and constant-region reverse primers. TCRdb re-called the multiplex PCR reads via CATT. The sample lists roughly 56,000 delta-chain clones; over 13% were seen once. The antigens these receptors bind are not known. Study observations and caveats: Highly polyclonal TRG and TRD repertoires with Gaussian CDR3 length distributions appeared in thymus.

Specimen: Vdelta1+ gamma-delta thymocytes from the thymus. Documented subset: FACS-sorted CD3+ TCRalphabeta- TCRVdelta1+ TCRVdelta2- thymocytes. Every receptor here comes from a girl under three years old who had congenital heart surgery.

This clone was seen a few times. The V and J genes are TRDV1 and TRDJ1, with 7 positions matching TRDD2. The length of the CDR3 is 21 residues. The junction had 24 bases not matched to a gene; V was cut back by 2 bases and J by 3 bases. Germline loops: CDR1 TSWWSYY, CDR2 QGS. CDR3 bases: TGTGCTCTTGGGGAAACAGGCTTCCTAAGTCTCGGGATCACAAATGCCGATAAACTCATCTTT. Translation: CALGETGFLSLGITNADKLIF.

This clone was counted between two and nine times. The chain employs TRDV1 and TRDJ1, with D possibly TRDD2 on 5 matching bases. V was shortened by 9 bases and J by 3 bases, with 26 bases between the two germline ends. Germline-derived CDR1 and CDR2 are TSWWSYY and QGS. The CDR3 is made up of 17 amino acids. CDR3 sequence: CALTPRLRVRPSDKLIF. For the CDR3, the DNA is TGTGCTCTCACTCCCCGCCTACGGGTCCGCCCATCCGATAAACTCATCTTT.

This sequence joins TRDV1 and TRDJ1; 12 positions match TRDD3. V was clipped by 3 bases and J by 0 bases; unmatched bases: 17. Germline lookup yields CDR1 TSWWSYY and CDR2 QGS. This CDR3 contains 21 residues. The CDR3 DNA sequence: TGTGCTCTTGGGGATATTACTGGGGGATACTCCTCTTCCCTATACACCGATAAACTCATCTTT. As protein: CALGDITGGYSSSLYTDKLIF.

V gene TRDV1 combines with J gene TRDJ1; TRDD3 aligns across 8 bases. The germline CDR1 and CDR2 sequences are TSWWSYY and QGS. CDR3 length: 19 amino acids. V shed 0 bases, J shed 0 bases, and the junction held 12 bases outside the gene matches. DNA for the CDR3: TGTGCTCTTGGGGAACTAGTAGGGCTCTGGGGGACCCACACCGATAAACTCATCTTT. Protein product: CALGELVGLWGTHTDKLIF.

The chain joins TRDV1 to TRDJ1; possibly TRDD2 for D (6 bases). Trimming cost V 0 bases and J 5 bases, with 19 bases left between them. The V gene's germline CDR1 is TSWWSYY and CDR2 QGS. This CDR3 comprises 17 residues. The CDR3 loop reads CALGELRSSSCWDKLIF. In nucleotides, the CDR3 is TGTGCTCTTGGGGAACTTCGGTCTTCCTCGTGCTGGGATAAACTCATCTTT.

On this clone: A much bigger clone sits one base away, suggesting this may be a read error. The chain couples TRDV2 to TRDJ1, with D uncertain. Germline assignment: CDR1 GEAIGNYY and CDR2 EKD. This CDR3 contains 17 residues. The CDR3, as DNA: TGTGCCTGTGACATAGGGACCCAATACAGGCGCACCGATAAACCCATCTTT. This sequence encodes CACDIGTQYRRTDKPIF.

This clone was observed a few times. V usage is TRDV1 and J usage is TRDJ1; TRDD3 aligns across 7 bases. Germline assignment: CDR1 TSWWSYY and CDR2 QGS. CDR3 length: 17 amino acids. V lost 0 bases and J lost 3; bases outside the gene matches: 10. The CDR3, as DNA: TGTGCTCTTGGGGAACTAGAGTGGGGGACCATCCCCGATAAACTCATCTTT. This encodes CALGELEWGTIPDKLIF.

In its sample, this clone was seen a few times. The rearrangement links TRDV1 to TRDJ1; the match to TRDD3 covers 10 bases. In germline, CDR1 is TSWWSYY, CDR2 QGS. The CDR3 covers 21 residues. V lost 3 bases, J lost 0 bases, and 19 bases stayed unmatched. The CDR3 sequence is CALGDISSRTGGCGYTDKLIF. The CDR3 nucleotides are TGTGCTCTTGGGGATATTTCTTCACGTACTGGGGGATGTGGGTACACCGATAAACTCATCTTT.

This clone has just a few counts. The chain combines TRDV1 with TRDJ1; D remains unclear. The CDR3 totals 13 residues. V lost 4 bases to trimming and J lost 0 bases, with 6 bases between them. Germline CDR1 TSWWSYY, CDR2 QGS. DNA for the CDR3: TGTGCTCTTGGGGCCCAGAACACCGATAAACTCATCTTT. It is translated as CALGAQNTDKLIF.

This clone was recorded a few times. The J gene is TRDJ1, the V gene TRDV1; TRDD3 agrees at 10 bases. The ends lost 3 bases at V and 0 bases at J; junction bases unmatched: 19. There are 21 residues in the CDR3. CDR1 and CDR2 (germline): TSWWSYY, QGS. CDR3 amino acids: CALGEATEKYWGIKYTDKLIF. The CDR3 region has the DNA TGTGCTCTTGGGGAGGCTACAGAAAAGTACTGGGGGATTAAATACACCGATAAACTCATCTTT.

The chain uses TRAV29/DV5 and TRDJ1; 11 nucleotides line up with TRDD3. There are 22 residues in the CDR3. The V gene end was trimmed by 1 base and the J gene end by 2 bases; junction bases not matched to a gene: 25. In germline, CDR1 is NSMFDY, CDR2 ISSIKDK. In DNA form, the CDR3 reads TGTGCAGCAAGCTATGGCCTTCCTTTTACCCACAGCCTGGGGGATACAACCGATAAACTCATCTTT. The encoded protein is CAASYGLPFTHSLGDTTDKLIF.

With regard to this clone: A read error may account for a junction end that differs from germline. The rearrangement links TRDV1 to TRDJ1, with 12 bases that match TRDD3. The CDR3 has 24 residues. Germline V gives CDR1 TSWWSYY, CDR2 QGS. CDR3 in DNA: TGTGCTCTTAGGGAATGTTATTCCTACCCGACAACTGGGGGATACCCCTGGTACACCGATAAACTCATCTTT. Protein: CALRECYSYPTTGGYPWYTDKLIF.

The genes are TRDV1 and TRDJ1; 10 bases agree with TRDD3. The CDR3 length is 21 residues. Trimming at V came to 3 bases and at J to 1 base, leaving 20 bases not matched to a gene. Germline V gene data show CDR1 as TSWWSYY and CDR2 as QGS. This CDR3 reads CALGEPPPAPLGDNCTDKLIF. The DNA for the CDR3 is TGTGCTCTTGGGGAGCCCCCTCCGGCCCCCCTGGGGGATAATTGCACCGATAAACTCATCTTT.

V and J are TRDV1 and TRDJ1; 10 bases fit TRDD3. V gave up 0 bases and J gave up 4 bases; unmatched junction bases: 23. CDR3 length: 22 residues. The germline V gene has CDR1 TSWWSYY and CDR2 QGS. The CDR3 region has the DNA TGTGCTCTTGGGGAACTACCCAACCGATACTGGGGGATGCCGGAGGGGGACGATAAACTCATCTTT. It specifies CALGELPNRYWGMPEGDDKLIF.